Detailed here is one T cell receptor beta chain. Its antigen is not identified. The CDR3 covers 14 residues. Germline V gene sequence: CDR1 MNHNY, CDR2 SVGAGI (reference sequence). Trimming stripped 10 bases from V and 1 base from J, with 15 bases between. A multiplex PCR was run with 60 Vbeta primers and 13 Jbeta primers. Method: immunoSEQ multiplex PCR; TCRdb's copy keeps in-frame clones and lacks some. The table has about 170,000 clones, 82% seen once. The data were obtained in a study of cytomegalovirus exposure and HLA in healthy donors. Study in general: Researchers found that approximately 80% of 300 to 450 genotyped donors fell within the Caucasian-associated ancestry cluster. General study findings and limits: Trimming of TCR beta V- and J-genes showed a link, identified in a later analysis, to a missense DCLRE1C variant. Presence/absence analyses treated sequencing depth as roughly uniform across donors.

Material: PBMCs. The receptor was derived from a male donor in good health and CMV-seronegative. The chain combines TRBV6-6 with TRBJ2-3, with D possibly TRBD1 on 6 matching bases. This CDR3 reads CATWLSGGTDTQYF. In DNA, the CDR3 is TGTGCCACCTGGCTGTCAGGGGGCACAGATACGCAGTATTTT.